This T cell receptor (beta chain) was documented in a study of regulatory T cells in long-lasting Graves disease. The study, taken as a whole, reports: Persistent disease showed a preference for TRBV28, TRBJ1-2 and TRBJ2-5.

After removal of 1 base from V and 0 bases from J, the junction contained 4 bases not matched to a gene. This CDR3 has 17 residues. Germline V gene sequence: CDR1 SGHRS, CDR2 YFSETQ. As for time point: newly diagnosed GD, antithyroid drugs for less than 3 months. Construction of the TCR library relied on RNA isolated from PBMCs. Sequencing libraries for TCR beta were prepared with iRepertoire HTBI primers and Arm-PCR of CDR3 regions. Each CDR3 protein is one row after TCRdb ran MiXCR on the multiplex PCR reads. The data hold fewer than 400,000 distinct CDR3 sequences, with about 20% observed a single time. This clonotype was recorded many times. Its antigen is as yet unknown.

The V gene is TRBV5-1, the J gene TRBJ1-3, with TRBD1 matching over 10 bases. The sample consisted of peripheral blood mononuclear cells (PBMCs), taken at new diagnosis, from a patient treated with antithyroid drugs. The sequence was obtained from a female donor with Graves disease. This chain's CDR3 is CASSLIRDRGSGNTIYF. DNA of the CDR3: TGCGCCAGCAGCTTGATCCGGGACAGGGGCTCTGGAAACACCATATATTTT.